The sample holds a few counts of the clone carrying this T cell receptor (beta chain). Antigen unknown. This sample was taken from a study of beta chain features in type 1 diabetes. Study overall: About 110,000,000 sorted cells were examined across all samples.

Study-level points and caveats: The study found moderately but significantly shorter TCRB CDR3s in all four CD4+ subsets of Type 1 diabetes patients.

Expressed TCRB transcripts were sequenced, since all the RNA that had been isolated was reverse transcribed. This table comes from immunoSEQ multiplex PCR, and its TCRdb copy is limited to in-frame clones, with some not included. This sample has 600,000 or so clones, with around 12% found just once. Trimming cost V 5 bases and J 3 bases, with 14 bases left between them. CDR3 length: 14 amino acids. Germline V gene lookup returns CDR1 MDHEN and CDR2 SYDVKM. J is TRBJ2-7 and V is TRBV28, with a possible D match to TRBD2 (6 bases). The clonotype comes from a man under 40 with type 1 diabetes. Sequencing input: naive CD4+ T cells from blood. This CDR3 is CASSNTGEVYEQYF. The DNA of the CDR3 is TGTGCCAGCAGTAATACGGGGGAAGTCTACGAGCAGTACTTC.